The 15 T cell receptor beta chains in this list originate from one sample, sequenced in a study of cytomegalovirus exposure and HLA in healthy donors. Profiling relied on immunoSEQ multiplex PCR, and the TCRdb table lists in-frame clones only, not all of them. The sample records tens of thousands of clones, about 93% being singletons. Specimen: PBMCs. All receptors come from a woman aged 18-35 years in good health and CMV-seropositive.

The chain recombines TRBV10-3 with TRBJ2-5; D is perhaps TRBD1 (6 bases). V shed 0 bases and J shed 1 base, with 9 bases lying between them. Germline values: CDR1 ENHRY, CDR2 SYGVKD. This CDR3 region has 15 residues. The CDR3 DNA sequence: TGTGCCATCAGTGAGTCGGTAGGGGGCCAAGAGACCCAGTACTTC. This gives the protein CAISESVGGQETQYF.

The V gene is TRBV5-1, the J gene TRBJ1-1; D perhaps matches TRBD1 (6 bases). The CDR3 has 15 residues. In germline, CDR1 is SGHRS, CDR2 YFSETQ. The germline V and J ends were trimmed by 0 bases and 1 base, with 10 bases remaining between them. The CDR3 loop is CASSLEGGPNTEAFF. The CDR3 DNA is TGCGCCAGCAGCTTGGAGGGGGGGCCGAACACTGAAGCTTTCTTT.

V gene TRBV6-5 combines with J gene TRBJ2-7; D might be TRBD2 (5 bases). Germline V gene data show CDR1 as MNHEY and CDR2 as SVGAGI. V was trimmed by 6 bases and J by 0 bases, leaving 12 bases between them. The CDR3 is 14 amino acids. The CDR3 coding sequence is TGTGCCAGCAGCCGTCGGGAAGTCTCCTACGAGCAGTACTTC. It encodes CASSRREVSYEQYF.

This clone was recorded once. At one end the junction does not follow the germline gene, possibly because of a read error. The chain joins TRBV7-2 to TRBJ2-3; 7 bases are shared with TRBD1. CDR3 size: 16 residues. CDR1 is SGHTA, CDR2 FQGNSA, per germline. CDR3 loop: CASNLGDRVYGDTQYF. For the CDR3, the DNA is TGTGCCAGCAACTTAGGAGACAGGGTTTATGGGGATACGCAGTATTTT.

The chain is built from TRBV6-5 and TRBJ1-6, with D unresolved. V was cut by 2 bases and J by 8 bases, with 10 bases left in between. Germline V gives CDR1 MNHEY, CDR2 SVGAGI. The CDR3 runs 14 residues. The CDR3 protein is CASSYGGLDSPLHF. The CDR3, as DNA: TGTGCCAGCAGTTACGGAGGGCTGGATTCACCCCTCCACTTT.

This clone appeared once. This chain connects TRBV4-2 to TRBJ1-6, with D perhaps TRBD1 (6 bases). The germline gives CDR1 LGHNA, CDR2 YNFKEQ. The V end lost 8 bases, the J end lost 7 bases, and 18 bases lay between the germline ends. The CDR3 has 15 amino acids. The CDR3 loop reads CASRPSGARNSPLHF. The CDR3, as DNA: TGTGCCAGCCGACCATCAGGGGCGCGGAATTCACCCCTCCACTTT.

The chain employs TRBV15 and TRBJ2-7; 8 nucleotides line up with TRBD1. The germline V gene has CDR1 LNHNV and CDR2 YYDKDF (reference sequence). There are 14 residues in the CDR3. Losses at the gene ends were 3 bases for V and 5 bases for J; bases not matched to a gene: 6. DNA for the CDR3: TGTGCCACCAGCAGGGGACAGGATATCCACGAGCAGTACTTC. The encoded protein is CATSRGQDIHEQYF.

The chain joins TRBV7-2 to TRBJ1-4; D gene uncertain. The CDR3 consists of 13 residues. Trimming pared 3 bases from V and 5 bases from J, leaving 7 bases between. Per germline, CDR1 SGHTA and CDR2 FQGNSA. CDR3 residues: CASSFGQNEKLFF. DNA of the CDR3: TGTGCCAGCAGCTTTGGGCAAAATGAAAAACTGTTTTTT.

The chain employs TRBV2 and TRBJ1-5, with D tentatively TRBD1 (6 bases). With 4 bases removed from V and 4 bases from J, the gap between germline ends came to 11 bases. In germline, CDR1 is SNHLY, CDR2 FYNNEI. This CDR3 comprises 14 residues. The CDR3 sequence is CASSVDQGNQPQHF. CDR3 nucleotides: TGTGCCAGCAGTGTAGATCAGGGGAATCAGCCCCAGCATTTT.

The chain couples TRBV4-1 to TRBJ1-5, with D uncertain. Germline V lookup: CDR1 MGHRA, CDR2 YSYEKL. The CDR3 spans 15 residues. V was shortened by 0 bases and J by 4 bases, with 10 bases between the two germline ends. This CDR3 is CASSQDRGINQPQHF. CDR3 in DNA: TGCGCCAGCAGCCAAGATCGAGGGATTAATCAGCCCCAGCATTTT.

This chain joins TRBV7-9 and TRBJ2-2; D perhaps matches TRBD1 (5 bases). Germline CDR1 is SEHNR and CDR2 is FQNEAQ (reference sequence). The CDR3 sequence is 11 residues long. V dropped 10 bases and J dropped 8 bases, with 11 bases sitting between them. CDR3 nucleotide sequence: TGTGCCACGCACAGGTGGGGGGAGCTGTTTTTT. This gives the protein CATHRWGELFF.

In its sample, this clone was seen a few times. The chain joins TRBV11-2 to TRBJ2-1; 7 bases agree with TRBD1. The junction had 11 bases not matched to a gene; V was cut back by 1 base and J by 2 bases. The CDR3 covers 18 residues. CDR1 is SGHAT and CDR2 is FQNNGV in the germline V gene. The CDR3 protein is CASSLGVGSQGTYNEQFF. CDR3 coding DNA: TGTGCCAGCAGCTTAGGAGTCGGTTCACAGGGGACCTACAATGAGCAGTTCTTC.

This sequence joins TRBV2 and TRBJ2-5; 10 bases agree with TRBD2. Germline CDR1 and CDR2: SNHLY and FYNNEI. CDR3 length equals 15 residues. V trimming: 8 bases; J trimming: 4 bases; junction bases outside the gene matches: 10. CDR3 DNA: TGTGCCAGCTATGGCACTAGCGGGGTTGGAGAGACCCAGTACTTC. It translates to CASYGTSGVGETQYF.

The chain employs TRBV6-6 and TRBJ1-2, with D maybe TRBD1 (6 bases). Germline loops: CDR1 MNHNY, CDR2 SVGAGI (reference sequence). V shed 8 bases and J shed 1 base, with 20 bases lying between them. The length of the CDR3 is 16 residues. For the CDR3, the DNA is TGTGCCAGCCTATTCTCTCGGGACATCGTTAACTATGGCTACACCTTC. Its translation: CASLFSRDIVNYGYTF.

The chain links TRBV6-6 to TRBJ1-5; possible D gene TRBD1, 6 bases. V lost 6 bases, J lost 7 bases, and 13 bases lay in between. This CDR3 contains 13 residues. Germline V gene lookup returns CDR1 MNHNY and CDR2 SVGAGI (reference sequence). The CDR3 DNA reads as TGTGCCAGCAGCCCACAGGGTTACCAGCCCCAGCATTTT. Amino acid sequence: CASSPQGYQPQHF.